The present TCR beta chain was sequenced within a study of OX40 agonist ivuxolimab in advanced cancers. About the study: Aged about 20 to 80 with a mean of approximately 57 years, they were around 85% male. Previous treatment with anti-PD-1, anti-PD-L1 or anti-CTLA-4 therapy was allowed; 35% to 50% had received some.

Profiling relied on immunoSEQ multiplex PCR, and the TCRdb table lists in-frame clones only, not all of them. This table holds roughly 15,000 clones, about 80% found once. Findings and limits, study-wide: The investigators did not determine what antigen specificity the expanded peripheral T cells had. Relative to CD4+ cells, CD8+ T cells on average had more expanded clones.

Of note for this clone: Its target is not known.

Germline CDR1 reads WSHSY; CDR2 reads SAAADI. V lost 4 bases and J lost 1, with 16 bases in between. This CDR3 contains 17 residues. The sequenced sample was CD4+ or CD8+ T cells sorted from blood, obtained in a trial of the OX40 agonist ivuxolimab. V gene TRBV10-2 combines with J gene TRBJ2-2; TRBD2 is a possible D gene (5 bases). The source is an adult with an advanced solid tumor such as melanoma, head and neck, liver or kidney cancer. The CDR3 sequence: CASSGSIRDLNTGELFF. CDR3 DNA: TGCGCCAGCAGTGGGTCCATACGGGATCTGAACACCGGGGAGCTGTTTTTT.